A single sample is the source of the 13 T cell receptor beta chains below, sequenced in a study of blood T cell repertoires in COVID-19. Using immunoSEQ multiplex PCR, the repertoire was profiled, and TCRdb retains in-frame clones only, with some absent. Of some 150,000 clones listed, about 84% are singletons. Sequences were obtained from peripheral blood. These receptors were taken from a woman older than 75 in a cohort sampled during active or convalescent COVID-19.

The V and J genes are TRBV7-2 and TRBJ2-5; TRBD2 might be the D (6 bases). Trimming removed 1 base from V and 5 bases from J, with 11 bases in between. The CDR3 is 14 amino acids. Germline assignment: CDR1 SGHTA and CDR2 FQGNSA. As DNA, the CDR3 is TGTGCCAGCAGCTTAGGCGGGACGCGGGAGACCCAGTACTTC. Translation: CASSLGGTRETQYF.

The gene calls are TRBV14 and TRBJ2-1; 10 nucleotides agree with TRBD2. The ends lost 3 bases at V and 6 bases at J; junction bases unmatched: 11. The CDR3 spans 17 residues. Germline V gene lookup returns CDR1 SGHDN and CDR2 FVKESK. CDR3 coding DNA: TGTGCCAGCAGCCATCCCCCGGGACTAGCGCCGGTCAATGAGCAGTTCTTC. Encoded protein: CASSHPPGLAPVNEQFF.

The DNA for the CDR3 is TGTGCCAGCTCACCACCGGGGACAGCTTATGGCTACACCTTC. It specifies CASSPPGTAYGYTF. The gene calls are TRBV18 and TRBJ1-2, with 7 bases aligning to TRBD1. Germline V lookup: CDR1 KGHSH, CDR2 LQKENI. The CDR3 is 14 amino acids. Losses at the gene ends were 0 bases for V and 5 bases for J; bases not matched to a gene: 3.

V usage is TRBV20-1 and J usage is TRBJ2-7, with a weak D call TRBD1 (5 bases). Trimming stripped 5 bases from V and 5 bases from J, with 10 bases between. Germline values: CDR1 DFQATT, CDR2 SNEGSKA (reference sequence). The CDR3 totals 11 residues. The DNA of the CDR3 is TGCAGTGCTGGGTGGACAAACGAGCAGTACTTC. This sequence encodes CSAGWTNEQYF.

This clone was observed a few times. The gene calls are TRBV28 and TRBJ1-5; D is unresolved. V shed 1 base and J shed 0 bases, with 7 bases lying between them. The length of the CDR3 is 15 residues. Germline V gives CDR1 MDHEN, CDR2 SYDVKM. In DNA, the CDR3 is TGTGCCAGCAGTTTATCTGCGTATAGCAATCAGCCCCAGCATTTT. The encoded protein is CASSLSAYSNQPQHF.

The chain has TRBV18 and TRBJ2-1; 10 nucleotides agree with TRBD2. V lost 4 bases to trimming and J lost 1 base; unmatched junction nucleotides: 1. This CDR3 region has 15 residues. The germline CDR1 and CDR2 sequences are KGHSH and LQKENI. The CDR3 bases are TGTGCCAGCTCACGGACTAGCGGATCCTACAATGAGCAGTTCTTC. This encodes CASSRTSGSYNEQFF.

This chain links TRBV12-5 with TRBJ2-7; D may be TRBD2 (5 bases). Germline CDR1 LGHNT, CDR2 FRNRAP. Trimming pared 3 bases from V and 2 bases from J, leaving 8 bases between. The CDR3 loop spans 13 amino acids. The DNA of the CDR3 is TGTGCTAGTGGTTTAGGACTCACCTACGAGCAGTACTTC. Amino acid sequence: CASGLGLTYEQYF.

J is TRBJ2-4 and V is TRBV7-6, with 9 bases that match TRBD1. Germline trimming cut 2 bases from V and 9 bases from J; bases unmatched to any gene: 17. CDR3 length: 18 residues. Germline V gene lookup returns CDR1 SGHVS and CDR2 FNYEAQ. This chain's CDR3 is CASSLYAPGTGLSGIQYF. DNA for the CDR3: TGTGCCAGCAGCTTATACGCCCCCGGGACAGGGTTGTCGGGCATTCAGTACTTC. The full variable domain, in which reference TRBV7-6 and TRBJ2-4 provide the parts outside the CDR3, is GAGVSQSPRYKVTKRGQDVALRCDPISGHVSLYWYRQALGQGPEFLTYFNYEAQQDKSGLPNDRFSAERPEGSISTLTIQRTEQRDSAMYRCASSLYAPGTGLSGIQYFGAGTRLSVL.

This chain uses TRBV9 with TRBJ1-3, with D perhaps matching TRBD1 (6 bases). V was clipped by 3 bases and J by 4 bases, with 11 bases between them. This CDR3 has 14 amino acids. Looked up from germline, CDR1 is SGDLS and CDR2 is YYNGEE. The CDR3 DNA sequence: TGTGCCAGCAGCGCGACAGGTGGGGGAAACACCATATATTTT. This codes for CASSATGGGNTIYF.

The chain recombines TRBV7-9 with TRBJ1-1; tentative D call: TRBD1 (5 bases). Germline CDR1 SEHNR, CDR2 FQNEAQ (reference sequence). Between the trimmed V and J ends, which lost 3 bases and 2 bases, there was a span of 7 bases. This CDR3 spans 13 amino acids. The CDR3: CASSFTGNTEAFF. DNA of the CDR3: TGTGCCAGCAGCTTTACAGGTAACACTGAAGCTTTCTTT.

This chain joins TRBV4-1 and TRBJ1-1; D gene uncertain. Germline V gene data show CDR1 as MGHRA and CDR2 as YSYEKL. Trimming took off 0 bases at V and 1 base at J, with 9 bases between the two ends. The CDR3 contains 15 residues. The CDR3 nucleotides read TGCGCCAGCAGCCAAGAAGGGAGCCCGAACACTGAAGCTTTCTTT. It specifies CASSQEGSPNTEAFF.

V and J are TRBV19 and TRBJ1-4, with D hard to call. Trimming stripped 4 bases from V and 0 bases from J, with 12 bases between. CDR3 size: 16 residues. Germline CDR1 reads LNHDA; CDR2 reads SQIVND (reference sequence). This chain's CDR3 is CASSKHTDSTNEKLFF. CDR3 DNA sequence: TGTGCCAGTAGTAAACATACAGATTCAACTAATGAAAAACTGTTTTTT. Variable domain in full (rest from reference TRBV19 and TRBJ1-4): DGGITQSPKYLFRKEGQNVTLSCEQNLNHDAMYWYRQDPGQGLRLIYYSQIVNDFQKGDIAEGYSVSREKKESFPLTVTSAQKNPTAFYLCASSKHTDSTNEKLFFGSGTQLSVL.

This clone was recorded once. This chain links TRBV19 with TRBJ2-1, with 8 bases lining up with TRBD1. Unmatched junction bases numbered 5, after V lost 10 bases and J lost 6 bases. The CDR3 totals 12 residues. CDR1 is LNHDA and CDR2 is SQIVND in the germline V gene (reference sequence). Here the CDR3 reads CATRQGLNEQFF. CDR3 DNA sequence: TGTGCCACCAGACAGGGGCTCAATGAGCAGTTCTTC.